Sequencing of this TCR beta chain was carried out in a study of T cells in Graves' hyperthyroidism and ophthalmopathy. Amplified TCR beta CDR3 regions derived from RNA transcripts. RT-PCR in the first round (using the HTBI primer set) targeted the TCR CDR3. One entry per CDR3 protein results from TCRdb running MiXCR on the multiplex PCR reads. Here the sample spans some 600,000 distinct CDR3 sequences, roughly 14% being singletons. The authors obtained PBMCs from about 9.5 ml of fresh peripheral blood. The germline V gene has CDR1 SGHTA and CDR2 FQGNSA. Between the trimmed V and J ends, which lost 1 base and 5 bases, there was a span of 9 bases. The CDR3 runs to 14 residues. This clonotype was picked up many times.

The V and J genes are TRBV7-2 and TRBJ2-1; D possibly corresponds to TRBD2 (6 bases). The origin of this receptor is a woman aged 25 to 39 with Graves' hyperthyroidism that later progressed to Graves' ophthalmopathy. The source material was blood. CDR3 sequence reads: CASSLGTKNNEQFF. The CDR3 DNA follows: TGTGCCAGCAGCTTAGGGACTAAAAACAATGAGCAGTTCTTC. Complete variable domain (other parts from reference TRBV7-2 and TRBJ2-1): GAGVSQSPSNKVTEKGKDVELRCDPISGHTALYWYRQSLGQGLEFLIYFQGNSAPDKSGLPSDRFSAERTGGSVSTLTIQRTQQEDSAVYLCASSLGTKNNEQFFGPGTRLTVL.